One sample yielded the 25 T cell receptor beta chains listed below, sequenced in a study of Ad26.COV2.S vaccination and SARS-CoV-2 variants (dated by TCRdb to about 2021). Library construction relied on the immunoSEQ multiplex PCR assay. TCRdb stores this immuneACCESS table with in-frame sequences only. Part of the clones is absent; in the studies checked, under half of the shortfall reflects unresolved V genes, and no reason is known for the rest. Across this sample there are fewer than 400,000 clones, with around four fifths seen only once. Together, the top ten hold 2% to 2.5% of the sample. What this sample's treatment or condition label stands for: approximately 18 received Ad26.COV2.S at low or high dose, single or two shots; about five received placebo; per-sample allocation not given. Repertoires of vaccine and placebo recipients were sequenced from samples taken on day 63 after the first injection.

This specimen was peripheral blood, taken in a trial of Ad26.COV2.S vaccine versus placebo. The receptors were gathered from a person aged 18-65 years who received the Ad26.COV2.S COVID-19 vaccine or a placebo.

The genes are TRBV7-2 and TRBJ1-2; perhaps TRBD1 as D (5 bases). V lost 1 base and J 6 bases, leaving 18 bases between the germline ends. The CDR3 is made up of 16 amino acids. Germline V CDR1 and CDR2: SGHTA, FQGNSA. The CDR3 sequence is CASSLDLWQGENGYTF. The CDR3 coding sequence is TGTGCCAGCAGCTTAGATTTGTGGCAGGGTGAAAATGGCTACACCTTC. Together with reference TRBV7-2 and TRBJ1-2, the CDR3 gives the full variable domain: GAGVSQSPSNKVTEKGKDVELRCDPISGHTALYWYRQSLGQGLEFLIYFQGNSAPDKSGLPSDRFSAERTGGSVSTLTIQRTQQEDSAVYLCASSLDLWQGENGYTFGSGTRLTVV.

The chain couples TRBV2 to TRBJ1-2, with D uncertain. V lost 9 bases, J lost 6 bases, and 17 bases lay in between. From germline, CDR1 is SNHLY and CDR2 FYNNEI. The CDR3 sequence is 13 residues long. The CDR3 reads CASNQIDQNGYTF. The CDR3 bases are TGTGCCAGTAACCAGATAGACCAGAATGGCTACACCTTC.

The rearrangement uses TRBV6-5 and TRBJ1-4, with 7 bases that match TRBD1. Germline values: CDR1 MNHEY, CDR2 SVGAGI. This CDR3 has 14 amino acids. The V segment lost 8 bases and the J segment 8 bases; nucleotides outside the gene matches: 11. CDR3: CASRPEGGREKLFF. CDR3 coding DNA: TGTGCCAGCCGCCCGGAAGGGGGCAGGGAAAAACTGTTTTTT.

The CDR3 is CASSYSAYSPLHF. The CDR3 DNA reads as TGTGCCAGCAGTTACTCTGCTTATTCACCCCTCCACTTT. This chain links TRBV6-7 with TRBJ1-6, with D hard to call. TRBV6-7 carries the ORF label, with uncertain function. This CDR3 comprises 13 residues. V was shortened by 0 bases and J by 8 bases, with 5 bases between the two germline ends.

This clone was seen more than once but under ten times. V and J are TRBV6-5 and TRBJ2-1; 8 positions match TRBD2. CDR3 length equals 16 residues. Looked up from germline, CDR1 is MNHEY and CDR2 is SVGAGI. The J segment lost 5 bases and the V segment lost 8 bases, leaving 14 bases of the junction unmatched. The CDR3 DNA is TGTGCCAGCCGTTTTTCCCGGGCGGGGGGCGACAATGAGCAGTTCTTC. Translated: CASRFSRAGGDNEQFF.

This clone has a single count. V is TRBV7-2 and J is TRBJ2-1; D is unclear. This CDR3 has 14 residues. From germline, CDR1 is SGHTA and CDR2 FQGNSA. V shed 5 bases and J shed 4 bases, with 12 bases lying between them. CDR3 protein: CASSPRYFYNEQFF. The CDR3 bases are TGTGCCAGCAGCCCCCGCTACTTTTACAATGAGCAGTTCTTC.

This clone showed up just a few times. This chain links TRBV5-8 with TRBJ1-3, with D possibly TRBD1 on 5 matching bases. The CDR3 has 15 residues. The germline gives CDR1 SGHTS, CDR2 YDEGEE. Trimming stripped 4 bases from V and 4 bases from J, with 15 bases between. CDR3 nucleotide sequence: TGTGCCAGCAGCACGGGACTCCCAGCGGGAAACACCATATATTTT. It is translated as CASSTGLPAGNTIYF. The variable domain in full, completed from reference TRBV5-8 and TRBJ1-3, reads EAGVTQSPTHLIKTRGQQATLRCSPISGHTSVYWYQQALGLGLQFLLWYDEGEERNRGNFPPRFSGRQFPNYSSELNVNALELEDSALYLCASSTGLPAGNTIYFGEGSWLTVV.

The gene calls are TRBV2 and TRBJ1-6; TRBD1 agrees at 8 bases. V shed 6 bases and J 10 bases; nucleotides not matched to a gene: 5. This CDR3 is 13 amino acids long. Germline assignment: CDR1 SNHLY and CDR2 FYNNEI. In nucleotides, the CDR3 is TGTGCCAGCAGCGACAGGGGTAGGTCACCCCTCCACTTT. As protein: CASSDRGRSPLHF.

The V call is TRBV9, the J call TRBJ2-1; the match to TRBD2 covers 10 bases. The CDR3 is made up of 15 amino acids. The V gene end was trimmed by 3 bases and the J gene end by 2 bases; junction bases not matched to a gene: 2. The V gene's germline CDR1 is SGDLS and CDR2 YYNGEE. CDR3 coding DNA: TGTGCCAGCAGCGCCCTAGCGGGGGCCTACAATGAGCAGTTCTTC. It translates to CASSALAGAYNEQFF. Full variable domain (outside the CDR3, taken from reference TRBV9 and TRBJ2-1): DSGVTQTPKHLITATGQRVTLRCSPRSGDLSVYWYQQSLDQGLQFLIQYYNGEERAKGNILERFSAQQFPDLHSELNLSSLELGDSALYFCASSALAGAYNEQFFGPGTRLTVL.

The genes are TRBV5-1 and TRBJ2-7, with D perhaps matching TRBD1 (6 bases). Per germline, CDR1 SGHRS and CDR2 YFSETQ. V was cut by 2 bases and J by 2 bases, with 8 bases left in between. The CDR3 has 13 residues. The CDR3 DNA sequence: TGCGCCAGCAGCTTAAACAGGGCCTACGAGCAGTACTTC. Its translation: CASSLNRAYEQYF. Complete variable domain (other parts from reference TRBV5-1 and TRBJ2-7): KAGVTQTPRYLIKTRGQQVTLSCSPISGHRSVSWYQQTPGQGLQFLFEYFSETQRNKGNFPGRFSGRQFSNSRSEMNVSTLELGDSALYLCASSLNRAYEQYFGPGTRLTVT.

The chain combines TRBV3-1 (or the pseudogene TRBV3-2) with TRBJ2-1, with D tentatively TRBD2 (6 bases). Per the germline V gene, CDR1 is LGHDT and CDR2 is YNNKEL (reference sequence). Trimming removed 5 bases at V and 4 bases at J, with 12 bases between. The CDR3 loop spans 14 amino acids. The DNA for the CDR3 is TGTGCCAGCAGCTTAAATAGCGGTTACAATGAGCAGTTCTTC. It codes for CASSLNSGYNEQFF.

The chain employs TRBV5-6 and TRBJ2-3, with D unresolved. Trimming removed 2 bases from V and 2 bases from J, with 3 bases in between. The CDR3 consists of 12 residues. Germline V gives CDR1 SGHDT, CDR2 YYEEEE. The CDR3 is CASSLATDTQYF. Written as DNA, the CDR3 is TGTGCCAGCAGCTTAGCCACAGATACGCAGTATTTT.

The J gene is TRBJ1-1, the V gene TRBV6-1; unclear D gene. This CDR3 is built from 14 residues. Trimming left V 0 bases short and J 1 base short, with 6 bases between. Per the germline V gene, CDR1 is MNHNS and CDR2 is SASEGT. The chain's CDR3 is CASSEAWRNTEAFF. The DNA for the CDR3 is TGTGCCAGCAGTGAAGCGTGGCGGAACACTGAAGCTTTCTTT.

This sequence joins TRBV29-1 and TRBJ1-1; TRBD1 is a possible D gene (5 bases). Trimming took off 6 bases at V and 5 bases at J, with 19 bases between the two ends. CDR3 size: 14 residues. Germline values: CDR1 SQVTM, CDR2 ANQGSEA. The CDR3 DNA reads TGCAGCGTCGGCCTGGGACGGCTTATTACTGAAGCTTTCTTT. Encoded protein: CSVGLGRLITEAFF.

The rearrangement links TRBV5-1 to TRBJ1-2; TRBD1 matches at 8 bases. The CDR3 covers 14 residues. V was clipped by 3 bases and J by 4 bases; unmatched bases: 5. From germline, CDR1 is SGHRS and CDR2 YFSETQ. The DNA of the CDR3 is TGCGCCAGCAGCTGGGGGGGACAGGTCTATGGCTACACCTTC. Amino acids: CASSWGGQVYGYTF.

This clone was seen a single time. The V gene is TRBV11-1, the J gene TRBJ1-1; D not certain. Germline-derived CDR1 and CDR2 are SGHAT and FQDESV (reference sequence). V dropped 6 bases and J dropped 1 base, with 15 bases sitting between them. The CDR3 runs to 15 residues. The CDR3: CASSWTTRANTEAFF. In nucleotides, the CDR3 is TGTGCCAGCAGTTGGACCACCCGGGCGAACACTGAAGCTTTCTTT. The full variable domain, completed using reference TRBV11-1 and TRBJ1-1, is EAEVAQSPRYKITEKSQAVAFWCDPISGHATLYWYRQILGQGPELLVQFQDESVVDDSQLPKDRFSAERLKGVDSTLKIQPAELGDSAMYLCASSWTTRANTEAFFGQGTRLTVV.

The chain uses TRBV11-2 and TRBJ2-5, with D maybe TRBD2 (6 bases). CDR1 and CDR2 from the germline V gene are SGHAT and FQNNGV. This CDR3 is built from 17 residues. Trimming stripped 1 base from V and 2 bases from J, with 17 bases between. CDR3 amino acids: CASSLGRVGGIQETQYF. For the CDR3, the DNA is TGTGCCAGCAGCTTAGGACGTGTAGGAGGGATTCAAGAGACCCAGTACTTC.

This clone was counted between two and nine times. The DNA of the CDR3 is TGCGCCAGCAGACAAGGGACAGGCTTCTCCTACGAGCAGTACTTC. Translating gives CASRQGTGFSYEQYF. The genes are TRBV5-1 and TRBJ2-7, with 8 bases aligning to TRBD1. V lost 5 bases and J lost 0; bases outside the gene matches: 7. CDR3 length: 15 amino acids. Germline V gene sequence: CDR1 SGHRS, CDR2 YFSETQ.

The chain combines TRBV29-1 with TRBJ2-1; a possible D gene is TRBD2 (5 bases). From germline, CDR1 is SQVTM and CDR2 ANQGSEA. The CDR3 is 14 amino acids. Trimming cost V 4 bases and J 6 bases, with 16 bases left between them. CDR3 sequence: CSVVTGVAGNEQFF. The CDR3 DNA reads TGCAGCGTTGTCACTGGGGTGGCGGGCAATGAGCAGTTCTTC.

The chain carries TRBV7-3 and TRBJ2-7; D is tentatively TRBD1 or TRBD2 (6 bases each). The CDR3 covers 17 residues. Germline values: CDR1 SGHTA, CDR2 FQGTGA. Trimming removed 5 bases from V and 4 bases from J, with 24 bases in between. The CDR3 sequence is CASSQDIHFGGRYEQYF. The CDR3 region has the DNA TGTGCCAGCAGCCAAGACATCCACTTTGGGGGGCGTTACGAGCAGTACTTC.

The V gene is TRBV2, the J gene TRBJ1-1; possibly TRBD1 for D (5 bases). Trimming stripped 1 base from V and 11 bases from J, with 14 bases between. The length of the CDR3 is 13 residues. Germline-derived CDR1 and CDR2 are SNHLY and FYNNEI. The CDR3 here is CASSEVKGGAAFF. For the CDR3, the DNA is TGTGCCAGCAGTGAAGTTAAAGGAGGGGCGGCTTTCTTT.

The CDR3 region has the DNA TGCAGCGTTGAAGTTATCCAGGGACAAGAGACCCAGTACTTC. Its translation is CSVEVIQGQETQYF. V is TRBV29-1 and J is TRBJ2-5; D is perhaps TRBD1 (5 bases). The germline gives CDR1 SQVTM, CDR2 ANQGSEA. V was shortened by 1 base and J by 2 bases, with 11 bases between the two germline ends. CDR3 length: 14 residues.

The CDR3 DNA follows: TGTGCCAGCAGCTTAGCTTGGCAGAACACTGAAGCTTTCTTT. Its translation is CASSLAWQNTEAFF. The chain combines TRBV7-9 with TRBJ1-1; D is uncertain. Trimming left V 0 bases short and J 1 base short, with 6 bases between. Germline-derived CDR1 and CDR2 are SEHNR and FQNEAQ (reference sequence). The length of the CDR3 is 14 residues.

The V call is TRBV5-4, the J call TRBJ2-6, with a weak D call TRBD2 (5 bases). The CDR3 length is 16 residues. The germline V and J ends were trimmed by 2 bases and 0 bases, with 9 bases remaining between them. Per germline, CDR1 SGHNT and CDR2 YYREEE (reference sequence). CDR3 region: CASSLDGSSGANVLTF. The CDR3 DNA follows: TGTGCCAGCAGCTTAGATGGGAGCTCTGGGGCCAACGTCCTGACTTTC.

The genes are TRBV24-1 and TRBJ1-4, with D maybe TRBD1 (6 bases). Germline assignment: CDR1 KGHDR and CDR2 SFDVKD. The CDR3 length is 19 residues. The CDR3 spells CAHLPPVIHGGVGNEKLFF. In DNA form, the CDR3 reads TGTGCACACCTACCACCAGTGATTCATGGGGGCGTGGGTAATGAAAAACTGTTTTTT.